The 23 T cell receptor beta chains given below trace back to one sample, sequenced in a study of vaccination effects on CD4 cells after COVID-19. Their recognized antigens are unknown. TCRdb keeps only in-frame clones here, not all; method: immunoSEQ multiplex PCR. The sample carries about 24,000 clones, 60% to 80% recorded once. Antigen-specific CD4+ T cells were first expanded with viral peptide pools by the ViraFEST assay and only then sequenced. Following a roughly 11-day culture, CD4+ T cells were purified. Participants each got two BNT162b2 or mRNA-1273 vaccine doses. The sample here was CD4+ T cells from PBMCs cultured with SARS-CoV-2 spike peptides, taken after COVID-19 vaccination. Receptors originate from a human donor who received a COVID-19 vaccine.

This clone was detected a few times. The chain uses TRBV11-2 and TRBJ2-1, with a tentative D call TRBD2 (5 bases). V shed 5 bases and J shed 2 bases, with 16 bases lying between them. This CDR3 region has 16 residues. The germline V gene encodes CDR1 SGHAT and CDR2 FQNNGV. The CDR3 sequence is CASSPRRSGTYNEQFF. CDR3 nucleotide sequence: TGTGCCAGCAGCCCCCGGAGGAGCGGCACCTACAATGAGCAGTTCTTC.

J is TRBJ2-2 and V is TRBV27, with D possibly matching TRBD1 (6 bases). This CDR3 spans 15 amino acids. V was shortened by 2 bases and J by 7 bases, with 14 bases between the two germline ends. The germline V gene encodes CDR1 MNHEY and CDR2 SMNVEV (reference sequence). CDR3 in amino acids: CASSLEGVVGGELFF. The CDR3 DNA follows: TGTGCCAGCAGTTTAGAGGGGGTGGTAGGCGGGGAGCTGTTTTTT.

This chain uses TRBV4-1 with TRBJ1-2; D call uncertain. The germline V gene encodes CDR1 MGHRA and CDR2 YSYEKL. V was shortened by 0 bases and J by 4 bases, with 6 bases between the two germline ends. CDR3 length: 13 residues. Written as DNA, the CDR3 is TGCGCCAGCAGCCAAGATTGGCGCTATGGCTACACCTTC. Amino acid sequence: CASSQDWRYGYTF.

J is TRBJ1-2 and V is TRBV10-3; 10 nucleotides agree with TRBD1. Per germline, CDR1 ENHRY and CDR2 SYGVKD. V was clipped by 5 bases and J by 6 bases; unmatched bases: 6. CDR3 length: 14 amino acids. In nucleotides, the CDR3 is TGTGCCATCAGTCGACAGGGGGCAGTTAATGGCTACACCTTC. It yields the protein CAISRQGAVNGYTF.

This sequence joins TRBV13 and TRBJ2-5; 11 bases map to TRBD1. CDR1 is PRHDT, CDR2 FYEKMQ, per germline (reference sequence). The CDR3 totals 16 residues. After removal of 1 base from V and 5 bases from J, the junction contained 6 bases not matched to a gene. CDR3 bases: TGTGCCAGCAGCTTAGTTTCCGGGACAGGGGGGGAGACCCAGTACTTC. Translation gives CASSLVSGTGGETQYF. Full variable domain (missing parts from reference TRBV13 and TRBJ2-5): AAGVIQSPRHLIKEKRETATLKCYPIPRHDTVYWYQQGPGQDPQFLISFYEKMQSDKGSIPDRFSAQQFSDYHSELNMSSLELGDSALYFCASSLVSGTGGETQYFGPGTRLLVL.

This clone was detected a few times. This chain connects TRBV7-9 to TRBJ2-7; D gene ambiguous. Germline loops: CDR1 SEHNR, CDR2 FQNEAQ (reference sequence). This CDR3 spans 13 amino acids. Between the trimmed V and J ends, which lost 1 base and 6 bases, there was a span of 10 bases. In DNA form, the CDR3 reads TGTGCCAGCAGCTTAGATTTAGGGTCCGAGCAGTACTTC. Its translation is CASSLDLGSEQYF.

The rearrangement links TRBV18 to TRBJ2-1; the D gene could be TRBD1 or TRBD2 (5 bases each). The CDR3 is made up of 15 amino acids. Germline V gene lookup returns CDR1 KGHSH and CDR2 LQKENI. V shed 1 base and J shed 6 bases, with 13 bases lying between them. The CDR3 DNA follows: TGTGCCAGCTCACCACGGGACCCGCTAGGCAATGAGCAGTTCTTC. Translating it yields CASSPRDPLGNEQFF. The complete variable domain, with remaining parts taken from reference TRBV18 and TRBJ2-1, reads NAGVMQNPRHLVRRRGQEARLRCSPMKGHSHVYWYRQLPEEGLKFMVYLQKENIIDESGMPKERFSAEFPKEGPSILRIQQVVRGDSAAYFCASSPRDPLGNEQFFGPGTRLTVL.

The rearrangement links TRBV5-4 to TRBJ2-1, with 11 bases that match TRBD2. With V trimmed by 0 bases and J by 4 bases, 0 bases remained unmatched. Germline CDR1 SGHNT, CDR2 YYREEE (reference sequence). This CDR3 has 15 residues. CDR3 DNA sequence: TGTGCCAGCAGCTTGGCTAGCGGGGGGTACAATGAGCAGTTCTTC. Encoded protein: CASSLASGGYNEQFF.

This chain links TRBV9 with TRBJ1-6; D might be TRBD1 (6 bases). In germline, CDR1 is SGDLS, CDR2 YYNGEE. The V and J ends lost 3 bases and 9 bases respectively, with 16 bases between them. CDR3 size: 15 residues. The CDR3 is CASSAGETGPSPLHF. CDR3 DNA: TGTGCCAGCAGCGCGGGGGAGACAGGCCCTTCACCCCTCCACTTT.

The chain combines TRBV4-1 with TRBJ1-2; D is unresolved. The CDR3 has 16 residues. The germline V gene has CDR1 MGHRA and CDR2 YSYEKL. V shed 7 bases and J shed 1 base, with 19 bases lying between them. This chain's CDR3 is CASNPQEMGFNYGYTF. The CDR3 DNA reads as TGCGCCAGCAACCCCCAAGAGATGGGATTTAACTATGGCTACACCTTC.

This CDR3 is CASSDLGAWGYTF. In DNA form, the CDR3 reads TGTGCCAGCAGTGACTTGGGGGCATGGGGCTACACCTTC. The chain links TRBV2 to TRBJ1-2; possible D gene TRBD1, 6 bases. The length of the CDR3 is 13 residues. Germline CDR1 is SNHLY and CDR2 is FYNNEI. The V and J ends lost 3 bases and 8 bases respectively, with 13 bases between them.

Written as DNA, the CDR3 is TGTGCCAGCAAGTACGACTCTGGGGCCAACGTCCTGACTTTC. Translated, it gives CASKYDSGANVLTF. The rearrangement uses TRBV2 and TRBJ2-6; D ambiguous. V was shortened by 7 bases and J by 0 bases, with 7 bases between the two germline ends. Germline lookup yields CDR1 SNHLY and CDR2 FYNNEI. There are 14 residues in the CDR3.

This clone is categorized as medium-sized. The V gene is TRBV19, the J gene TRBJ1-6, with 8 bases matching TRBD1. CDR3 length: 14 amino acids. Germline loops: CDR1 LNHDA, CDR2 SQIVND (reference sequence). The J segment lost 6 bases and the V segment lost 7 bases, leaving 5 bases of the junction unmatched. The CDR3 DNA is TGTGCCAGTAAACCCACAGGGGGTAATTCACCCCTCCACTTT. Its protein is CASKPTGGNSPLHF.

This clone is classed as medium-sized. The V call is TRBV18, the J call TRBJ1-2; 12 nucleotides align to TRBD1. This CDR3 has 19 amino acids. Trimming removed 6 bases from V and 0 bases from J; junction bases left unmatched: 14. Germline CDR1 and CDR2: KGHSH and LQKENI. CDR3 bases: TGTGCCAGCTCTAGAACCCCCGGGACAGGGGGCAGCTCTAACTATGGCTACACCTTC. This encodes CASSRTPGTGGSSNYGYTF.

The chain carries TRBV7-2 and TRBJ2-3; 8 bases align to TRBD2. The germline V gene has CDR1 SGHTA and CDR2 FQGNSA. The CDR3 is 15 amino acids. The junction had 9 bases not matched to a gene; V was cut back by 5 bases and J by 5 bases. In DNA, the CDR3 is TGTGCCAGCAGCAGGAGGACTAGCCGAAAAGATACGCAGTATTTT. Translating it yields CASSRRTSRKDTQYF.

The chain employs TRBV4-1 and TRBJ2-1; maybe TRBD1 (6 bases). There are 14 residues in the CDR3. Per the germline V gene, CDR1 is MGHRA and CDR2 is YSYEKL. V lost 1 base, J lost 7 bases, and 11 bases lay in between. The CDR3 nucleotides read TGCGCCAGCAGCCAAGGGGAGAGGGGGAATGAGCAGTTCTTC. Protein: CASSQGERGNEQFF.

This clone appeared a few times. The V gene is TRBV7-6, the J gene TRBJ2-2; 11 bases align to TRBD1. V gave up 4 bases and J gave up 6 bases; unmatched junction bases: 16. Germline V lookup: CDR1 SGHVS, CDR2 FNYEAQ. This CDR3 region has 19 residues. The CDR3 coding sequence is TGTGCCAGCAGCTCGGACAGGGGGCGGACTTATCGAGGGTCCGGGGAGCTGTTTTTT. Translating it yields CASSSDRGRTYRGSGELFF.

The chain joins TRBV7-2 to TRBJ1-3; D remains ambiguous. CDR3 size: 15 residues. V dropped 5 bases and J dropped 0 bases, with 11 bases sitting between them. Germline loops: CDR1 SGHTA, CDR2 FQGNSA. The chain's CDR3 is CASSPRRHSGNTIYF. For the CDR3, the DNA is TGTGCCAGCAGCCCTCGACGGCACTCTGGAAACACCATATATTTT.

The chain links TRBV5-4 to TRBJ1-2, with D hard to call. V was cut by 5 bases and J by 8 bases, with 16 bases left in between. CDR3 size: 13 residues. Per germline, CDR1 SGHNT and CDR2 YYREEE (reference sequence). In nucleotides, the CDR3 is TGTGCCAGCAGTTCGCAAGGAGACGGCGGCTACACCTTC. It is translated as CASSSQGDGGYTF.

The V call is TRBV4-2, the J call TRBJ2-7; TRBD2 matches 7 bases. V dropped 3 bases and J dropped 0; count of bases not matched to a gene: 11. The germline gives CDR1 LGHNA, CDR2 YNFKEQ. This CDR3 has 17 residues. This CDR3 reads CASSQASWGGSSYEQYF. CDR3 coding DNA: TGTGCCAGCAGCCAGGCTTCGTGGGGCGGGAGCTCCTACGAGCAGTACTTC.

This chain connects TRBV4-1 to TRBJ2-7; 8 nucleotides line up with TRBD1. The trim removed 1 base at V and 3 bases at J, leaving 14 bases unmatched. CDR1 MGHRA and CDR2 YSYEKL come from the germline V gene. The CDR3 is 18 residues long. For the CDR3, the DNA is TGCGCCAGCAGCCAAGGGGCGGTCCCACAGGGGGGCATCTACGAGCAGTACTTC. It is translated as CASSQGAVPQGGIYEQYF.

This clone was recorded only once. This chain's CDR3 is CASSRDRGAETQYF. The CDR3 DNA reads TGCGCCAGCAGCCGGGACAGGGGGGCTGAGACCCAGTACTTC. The chain has TRBV4-1 and TRBJ2-5; TRBD1 aligns across 11 bases. The CDR3 loop spans 14 amino acids. Germline CDR1 reads MGHRA; CDR2 reads YSYEKL. The junction had 3 bases not matched to a gene; V was cut back by 4 bases and J by 5 bases.

This chain connects TRBV12-3 or TRBV12-4 to TRBJ2-3; 7 positions match TRBD1. Unmatched junction bases numbered 4, after V lost 6 bases and J lost 4 bases. There are 13 residues in the CDR3. The CDR3 coding sequence is TGTGCCAGCAGACCGACAGGGTCAGATACGCAGTATTTT. It specifies CASRPTGSDTQYF.